This T cell receptor beta chain originates from a study of blood T cell repertoires in COVID-19. Sequenced by immunoSEQ multiplex PCR; TCRdb stores in-frame clones only, minus some. The table has around 150,000 clones, less than 85% seen once. This receptor was identified in a human donor in a cohort sampled during active COVID-19. Sequences were obtained from peripheral blood.

The CDR3 DNA is TGTGCCTGGAGCCCGGGAGAATTACAGCCCCAGCATTTT. Encoded protein: CAWSPGELQPQHF. The rearrangement links TRBV30 to TRBJ1-5; D is undetermined. Trimming removed 3 bases from V and 7 bases from J, with 13 bases in between. Germline CDR1 GTSNPN, CDR2 SVGIG (reference sequence). This CDR3 is 13 amino acids long.